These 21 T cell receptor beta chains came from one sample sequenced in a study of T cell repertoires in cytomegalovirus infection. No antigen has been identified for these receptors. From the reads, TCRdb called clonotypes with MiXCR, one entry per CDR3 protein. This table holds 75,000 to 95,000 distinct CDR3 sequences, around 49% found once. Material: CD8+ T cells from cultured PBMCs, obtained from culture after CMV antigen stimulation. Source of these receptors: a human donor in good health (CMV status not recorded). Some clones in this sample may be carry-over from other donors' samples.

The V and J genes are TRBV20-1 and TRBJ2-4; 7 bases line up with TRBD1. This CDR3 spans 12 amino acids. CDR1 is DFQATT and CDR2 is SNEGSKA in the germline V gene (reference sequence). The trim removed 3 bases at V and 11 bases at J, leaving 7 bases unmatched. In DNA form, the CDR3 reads TGCAGTGCTAGCAGACAGGGTTGGGTTCAGTACTTC. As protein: CSASRQGWVQYF.

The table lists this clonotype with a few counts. CDR3: CASTRNEQFF. The CDR3, as DNA: TGTGCCAGCACCCGCAATGAGCAGTTCTTC. This sequence joins TRBV7-8 and TRBJ2-1, with D hard to call. This CDR3 comprises 10 residues. Between the trimmed V and J ends, which lost 7 bases and 6 bases, there was a span of 4 bases. The V gene's germline CDR1 is SGHVS and CDR2 FQNEAQ.

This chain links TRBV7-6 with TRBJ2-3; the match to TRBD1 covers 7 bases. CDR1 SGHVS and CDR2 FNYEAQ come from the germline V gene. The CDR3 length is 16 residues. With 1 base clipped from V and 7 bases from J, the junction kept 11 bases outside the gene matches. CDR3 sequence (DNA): TGTGCCAGCAGCTTAGAGGGCAGGGGGAGCCCGAATACGCAGTATTTT. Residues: CASSLEGRGSPNTQYF.

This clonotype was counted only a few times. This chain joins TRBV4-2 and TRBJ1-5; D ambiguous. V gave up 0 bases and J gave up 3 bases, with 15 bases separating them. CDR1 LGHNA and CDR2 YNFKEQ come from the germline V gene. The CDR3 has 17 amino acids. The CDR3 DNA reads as TGTGCCAGCAGCCAAGAATCGTCCGGACGGCTCAATCAGCCCCAGCATTTT. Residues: CASSQESSGRLNQPQHF.

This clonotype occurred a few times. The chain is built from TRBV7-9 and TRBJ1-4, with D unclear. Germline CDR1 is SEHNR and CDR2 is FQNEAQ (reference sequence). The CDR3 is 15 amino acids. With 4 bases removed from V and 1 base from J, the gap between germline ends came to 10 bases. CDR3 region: CASSSRGGTNEKLFF. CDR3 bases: TGTGCCAGCAGCTCGCGGGGAGGAACTAATGAAAAACTGTTTTTT.

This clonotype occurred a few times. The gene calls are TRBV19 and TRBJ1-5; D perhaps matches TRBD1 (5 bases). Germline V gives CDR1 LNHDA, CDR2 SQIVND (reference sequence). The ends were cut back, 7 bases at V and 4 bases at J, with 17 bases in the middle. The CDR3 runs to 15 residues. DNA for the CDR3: TGTGCCAGTATGATTATGGGAGGGGTAAATCAGCCCCAGCATTTT. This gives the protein CASMIMGGVNQPQHF. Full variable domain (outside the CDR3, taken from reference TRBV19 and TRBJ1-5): DGGITQSPKYLFRKEGQNVTLSCEQNLNHDAMYWYRQDPGQGLRLIYYSQIVNDFQKGDIAEGYSVSREKKESFPLTVTSAQKNPTAFYLCASMIMGGVNQPQHFGDGTRLSIL.

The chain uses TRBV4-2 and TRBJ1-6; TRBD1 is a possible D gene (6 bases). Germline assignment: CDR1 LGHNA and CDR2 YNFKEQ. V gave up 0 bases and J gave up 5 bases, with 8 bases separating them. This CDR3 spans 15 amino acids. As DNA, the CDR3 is TGTGCCAGCAGCCAAGAGAACAGGGATAATTCACCCCTCCACTTT. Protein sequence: CASSQENRDNSPLHF.

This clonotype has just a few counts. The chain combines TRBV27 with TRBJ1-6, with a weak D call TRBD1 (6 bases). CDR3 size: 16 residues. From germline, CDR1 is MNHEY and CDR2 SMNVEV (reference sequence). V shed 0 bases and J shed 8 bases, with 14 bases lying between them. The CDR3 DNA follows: TGTGCCAGCAGTTTATCGTTCGGCAGGGGCGATTCACCCCTCCACTTT. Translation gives CASSLSFGRGDSPLHF.

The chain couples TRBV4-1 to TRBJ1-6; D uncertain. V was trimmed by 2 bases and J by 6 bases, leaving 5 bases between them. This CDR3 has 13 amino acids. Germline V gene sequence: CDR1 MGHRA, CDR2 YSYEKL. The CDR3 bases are TGCGCCAGCAGCCAAAGGAGTAATTCACCCCTCCACTTT. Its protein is CASSQRSNSPLHF.

CDR3 loop: CASSLPGTHETQYF. As DNA, the CDR3 is TGTGCCAGCAGCTTACCGGGGACTCATGAGACCCAGTACTTC. The chain recombines TRBV7-9 with TRBJ2-5; tentative D call: TRBD2 (6 bases). The CDR3 sequence is 14 residues long. The V gene lost 2 bases and the J gene lost 5 bases, with 12 bases spanning the gap. Germline values: CDR1 SEHNR, CDR2 FQNEAQ (reference sequence). Using reference TRBV7-9 and TRBJ2-5 for the parts outside the CDR3, the full variable domain is DTGVSQNPRHKITKRGQNVTFRCDPISEHNRLYWYRQTLGQGPEFLTYFQNEAQLEKSRLLSDRFSAERPKGSFSTLEIQRTEQGDSAMYLCASSLPGTHETQYFGPGTRLLVL.

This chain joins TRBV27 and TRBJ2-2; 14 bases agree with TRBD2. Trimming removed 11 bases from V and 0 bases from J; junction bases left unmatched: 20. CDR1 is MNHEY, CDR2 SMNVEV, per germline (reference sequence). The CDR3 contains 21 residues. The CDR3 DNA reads TGTGCCGCGGGACTAGCGGGGGCGCCTGACTCGCTAATTCCGAACACCGGGGAGCTGTTTTTT. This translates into CAAGLAGAPDSLIPNTGELFF.

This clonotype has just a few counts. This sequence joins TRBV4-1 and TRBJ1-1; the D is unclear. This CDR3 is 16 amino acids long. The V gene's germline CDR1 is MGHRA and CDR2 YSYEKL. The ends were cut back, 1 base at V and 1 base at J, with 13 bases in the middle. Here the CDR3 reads CASSQGLGVPNTEAFF. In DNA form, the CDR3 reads TGCGCCAGCAGCCAAGGCCTCGGGGTTCCGAACACTGAAGCTTTCTTT.

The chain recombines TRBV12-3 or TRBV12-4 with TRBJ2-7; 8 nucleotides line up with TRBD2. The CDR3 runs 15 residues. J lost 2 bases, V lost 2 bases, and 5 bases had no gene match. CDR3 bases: TGTGCCAGCAGTTTATCGGGAGGGCGCCCCTACGAGCAGTACTTC. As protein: CASSLSGGRPYEQYF.

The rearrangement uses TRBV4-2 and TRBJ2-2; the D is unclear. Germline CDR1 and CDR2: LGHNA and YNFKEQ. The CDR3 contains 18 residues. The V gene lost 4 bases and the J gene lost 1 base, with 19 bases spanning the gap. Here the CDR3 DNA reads TGTGCCAGCAGCCGTCCGGCCTACACCAAGGTGAACACCGGGGAGCTGTTTTTT. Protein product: CASSRPAYTKVNTGELFF.

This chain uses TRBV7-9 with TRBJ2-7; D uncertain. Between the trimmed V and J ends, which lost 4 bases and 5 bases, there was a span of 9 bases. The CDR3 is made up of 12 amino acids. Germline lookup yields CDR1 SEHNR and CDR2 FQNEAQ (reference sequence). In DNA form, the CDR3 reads TGTGCCAGCAGCTCTCAGGACGACGAGCAGTACTTC. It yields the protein CASSSQDDEQYF.

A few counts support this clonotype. CDR3 DNA: TGTGCCAGCAGCATAGCGGGAGGTATGACCAAAAACATTCAGTACTTC. This gives the protein CASSIAGGMTKNIQYF. V gene TRBV12-3 or TRBV12-4 combines with J gene TRBJ2-4, with TRBD2 matching over 10 bases. CDR3 length: 16 residues. Germline trimming cut 6 bases from V and 2 bases from J; bases unmatched to any gene: 7.

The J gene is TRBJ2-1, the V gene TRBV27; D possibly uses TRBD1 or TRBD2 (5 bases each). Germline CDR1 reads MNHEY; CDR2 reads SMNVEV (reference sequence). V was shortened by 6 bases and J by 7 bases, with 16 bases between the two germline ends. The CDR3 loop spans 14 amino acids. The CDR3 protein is CASRSPGTLNEQFF. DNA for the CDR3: TGTGCCAGCAGGTCCCCCGGGACGTTAAATGAGCAGTTCTTC.

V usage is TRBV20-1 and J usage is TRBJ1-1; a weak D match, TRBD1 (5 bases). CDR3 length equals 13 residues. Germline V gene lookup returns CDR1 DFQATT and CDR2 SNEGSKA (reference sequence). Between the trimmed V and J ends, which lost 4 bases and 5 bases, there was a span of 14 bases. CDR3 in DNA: TGCAGTGCTATTCGCAGGGTGGGTACTGAAGCTTTCTTT. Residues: CSAIRRVGTEAFF.

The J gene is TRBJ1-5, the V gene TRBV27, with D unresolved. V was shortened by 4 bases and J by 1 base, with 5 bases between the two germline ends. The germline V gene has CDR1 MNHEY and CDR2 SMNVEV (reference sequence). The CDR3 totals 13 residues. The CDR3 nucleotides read TGTGCCAGCAGTTACAACAGCAATCAGCCCCAGCATTTT. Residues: CASSYNSNQPQHF.

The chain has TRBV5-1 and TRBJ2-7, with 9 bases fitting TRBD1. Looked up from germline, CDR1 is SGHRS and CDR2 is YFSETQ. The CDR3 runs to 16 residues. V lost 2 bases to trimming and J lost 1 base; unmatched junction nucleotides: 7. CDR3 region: CASSFRGDRVSYEQYF. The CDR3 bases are TGCGCCAGCAGCTTCAGGGGGGACAGGGTTTCCTACGAGCAGTACTTC.

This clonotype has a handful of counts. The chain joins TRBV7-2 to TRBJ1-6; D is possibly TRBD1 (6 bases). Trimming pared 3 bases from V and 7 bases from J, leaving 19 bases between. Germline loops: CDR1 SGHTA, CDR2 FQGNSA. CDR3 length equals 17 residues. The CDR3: CASSLARLEGVNSPLHF. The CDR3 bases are TGTGCCAGCAGCTTGGCTCGGCTTGAGGGGGTGAATTCACCCCTCCACTTT.